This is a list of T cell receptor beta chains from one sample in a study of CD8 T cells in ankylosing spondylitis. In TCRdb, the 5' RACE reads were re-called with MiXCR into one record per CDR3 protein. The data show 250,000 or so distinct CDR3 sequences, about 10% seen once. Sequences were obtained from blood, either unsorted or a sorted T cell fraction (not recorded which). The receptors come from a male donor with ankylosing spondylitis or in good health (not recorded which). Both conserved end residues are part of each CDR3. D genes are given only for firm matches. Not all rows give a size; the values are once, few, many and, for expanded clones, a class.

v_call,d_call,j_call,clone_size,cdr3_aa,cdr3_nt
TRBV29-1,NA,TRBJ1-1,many,CSVEDTGTGTEAFF,TGCAGCGTTGAAGATACAGGGACGGGGACTGAAGCTTTCTTT
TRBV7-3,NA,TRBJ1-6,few,CASSLTGAQGSPLHF,TGTGCCAGCAGCTTAACGGGGGCCCAAGGTTCACCCCTCCACTTT
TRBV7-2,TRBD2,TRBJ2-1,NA,CASSFRLAGVSYNEQFF,TGTGCCAGCAGCTTCCGTCTAGCGGGAGTGTCCTACAATGAGCAGTTCTTC
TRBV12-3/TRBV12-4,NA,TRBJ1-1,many,CASSFGQNTEAFF,TGTGCCAGCAGTTTCGGGCAGAACACTGAAGCTTTCTTT
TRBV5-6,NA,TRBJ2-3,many,CASVTGSTDTQYF,TGTGCCAGCGTTACGGGCAGCACAGATACGCAGTATTTT
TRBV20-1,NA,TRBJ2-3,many,CSALKGGRGTDTQYF,TGCAGTGCTCTGAAGGGGGGGCGCGGCACAGATACGCAGTATTTT
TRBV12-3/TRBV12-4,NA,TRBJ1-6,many,CASSLSSDNSPLHF,TGTGCCAGCAGTTTATCCTCGGACAATTCACCCCTCCACTTT
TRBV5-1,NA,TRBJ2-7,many,CASRENVQRFTYEQYF,TGCGCCAGCAGAGAGAACGTACAGCGTTTCACCTACGAGCAGTACTTC
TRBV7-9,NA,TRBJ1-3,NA,CASSPTIVRGNTIYF,TGTGCCAGCAGCCCAACCATCGTGAGGGGAAACACCATATATTTT
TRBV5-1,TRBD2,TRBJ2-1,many,CASSGGLANDDEQFF,TGCGCCAGCAGCGGCGGACTAGCGAATGACGATGAGCAGTTCTTC
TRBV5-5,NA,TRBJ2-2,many,CASTHTARGNTGELFF,TGTGCCAGCACCCATACAGCGAGGGGGAACACCGGGGAGCTGTTTTTT
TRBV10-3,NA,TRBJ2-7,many,CAISETRVSYEQYF,TGTGCCATCAGTGAGACCAGGGTTAGCTACGAGCAGTACTTC
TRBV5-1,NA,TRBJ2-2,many,CASSSGENTGELFF,TGCGCCAGCAGCTCGGGGGAGAATACCGGGGAGCTGTTTTTT
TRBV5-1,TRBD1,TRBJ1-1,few,CASSTRGGSEAFF,TGCGCCAGCAGCACCAGGGGGGGGTCTGAAGCTTTCTTT
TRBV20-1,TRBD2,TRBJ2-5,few,CSAIRTSGQETQYF,TGCAGTGCTATACGGACTAGCGGTCAAGAGACCCAGTACTTC
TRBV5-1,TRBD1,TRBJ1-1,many,CASSLGDRGQNTEAFF,TGCGCCAGCAGCTTGGGCGACAGGGGGCAAAACACTGAAGCTTTCTTT
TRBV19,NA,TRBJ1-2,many,CASSITSNYGYTF,TGTGCCAGTAGTATAACCTCTAACTATGGCTACACCTTC
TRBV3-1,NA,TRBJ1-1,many,CASSQAGGTEAFF,TGTGCCAGCAGCCAAGCCGGGGGCACTGAAGCTTTCTTT
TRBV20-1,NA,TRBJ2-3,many,CSARVQEVYDTQYF,TGCAGTGCTAGAGTGCAGGAGGTCTACGATACGCAGTATTTT
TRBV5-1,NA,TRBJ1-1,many,CASSLRPPTEAFF,TGCGCCAGCAGCCTCCGACCACCAACTGAAGCTTTCTTT
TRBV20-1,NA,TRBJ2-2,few,CSARGRTNTGELFF,TGCAGTGCCCGGGGTCGGACAAACACCGGGGAGCTGTTTTTT
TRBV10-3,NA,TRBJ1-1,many,CAISDGDLAFF,TGTGCCATCAGTGACGGGGACTTGGCTTTCTTT
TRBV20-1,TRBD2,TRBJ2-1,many,CSALSGFSNEQFF,TGCAGTGCACTTAGCGGGTTCTCTAATGAGCAGTTCTTC
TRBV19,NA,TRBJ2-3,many,CASSIGSSLRVDTQYF,TGTGCCAGTAGTATCGGTAGCAGTCTCCGTGTAGATACGCAGTATTTT
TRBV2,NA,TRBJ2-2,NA,CASSRNSNTGELFF,TGTGCCAGCAGCAGAAATTCGAACACCGGGGAGCTGTTTTTT
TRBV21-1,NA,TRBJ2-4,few,CASSRNNPSLGLAKNIQYF,TGTGCCAGCAGCCGGAATAATCCCTCCTTGGGACTAGCCAAAAACATTCAGTACTTC
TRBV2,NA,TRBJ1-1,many,CASNGEVATEAFF,TGTGCCAGCAATGGTGAGGTGGCCACTGAAGCTTTCTTT
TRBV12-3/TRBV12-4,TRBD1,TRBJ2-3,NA,CASSSRTGTSTDTQYF,TGTGCCAGCAGTTCGAGGACAGGGACGAGTACAGATACGCAGTATTTT
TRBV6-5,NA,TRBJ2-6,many,CASSYRRGNGANVLTF,TGTGCCAGCAGTTATCGCAGGGGCAATGGGGCCAACGTCCTGACTTTC
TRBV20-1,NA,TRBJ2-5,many,CSAGLLQETQYF,TGCAGTGCTGGACTATTACAAGAGACCCAGTACTTC
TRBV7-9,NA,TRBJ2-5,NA,CASSLQSTNQETQYF,TGTGCCAGCAGCTTGCAATCCACCAACCAAGAGACCCAGTACTTC
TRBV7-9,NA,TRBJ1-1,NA,CASSLAVSMNTEAFF,TGTGCCAGCAGCTTAGCGGTCTCCATGAACACTGAAGCTTTCTTT
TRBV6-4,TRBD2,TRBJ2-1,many,CASSKGLAAANEQFF,TGTGCCAGCAGCAAGGGACTAGCAGCCGCCAATGAGCAGTTCTTC
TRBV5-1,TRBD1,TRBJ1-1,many,CASSVDRGFGSEAFF,TGCGCCAGCAGCGTCGACAGGGGCTTTGGCTCTGAAGCTTTCTTT
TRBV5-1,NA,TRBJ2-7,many,CASSLTFSYEQYF,TGCGCCAGCAGCTTGACATTTTCCTACGAGCAGTACTTC
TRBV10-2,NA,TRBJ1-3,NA,CASSESAGSGNTIYF,TGCGCCAGCAGTGAGTCAGCTGGCTCTGGAAACACCATATATTTT
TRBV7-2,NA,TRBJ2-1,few,CASSAAGSYNEQFF,TGTGCCAGCAGCGCCGCGGGCTCCTACAATGAGCAGTTCTTC
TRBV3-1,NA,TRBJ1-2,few,CASSQDRGVIF,TGTGCCAGCAGCCAAGATCGGGGAGTGATCTTC
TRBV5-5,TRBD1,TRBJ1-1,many,CASSITGTGYTEAFF,TGTGCCAGCAGCATAACCGGGACAGGGTACACTGAAGCTTTCTTT
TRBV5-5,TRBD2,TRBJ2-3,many,CASSLGTSASPPTDTQYF,TGTGCCAGCAGCTTGGGGACTAGCGCGTCCCCCCCCACAGATACGCAGTATTTT
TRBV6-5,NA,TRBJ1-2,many,CASSSDPEIGGYTF,TGTGCCAGCAGTTCCGACCCGGAGATCGGTGGCTACACCTTC
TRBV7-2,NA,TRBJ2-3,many,CASSSADTQYF,TGTGCCAGCAGCTCGGCAGATACGCAGTATTTT
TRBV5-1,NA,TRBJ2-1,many,CASSSAGGVSYNEQFF,TGCGCCAGCAGCTCTGCGGGCGGGGTCTCCTACAATGAGCAGTTCTTC
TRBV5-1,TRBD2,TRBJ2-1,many,CASSLGGSFGNEQFF,TGCGCCAGCAGCCTAGGCGGGAGTTTTGGCAATGAGCAGTTCTTC
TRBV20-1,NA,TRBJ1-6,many,CSAKPSTGGPLHF,TGCAGTGCTAAGCCCAGCACCGGGGGACCCCTCCACTTT
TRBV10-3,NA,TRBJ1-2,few,CAISEVPNGPYGYTF,TGTGCCATCAGTGAGGTCCCCAACGGTCCATATGGCTACACCTTC
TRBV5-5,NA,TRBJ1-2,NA,CASSLEAGEGYGYTF,TGTGCCAGCAGCTTGGAGGCAGGGGAGGGCTATGGCTACACCTTC